A single sample gave rise to the 21 T cell receptor beta chains below, sequenced in a study of Graves' ophthalmopathy and Graves' hyperthyroidism. Amplification targeted the TCR beta CDR3 regions, with RNA transcripts as the source material. HTBI primers were used in a first-round RT-PCR, which preceded a second-round multiplex PCR. TCRdb re-called the multiplex PCR reads through MiXCR, storing one row per CDR3 protein. Of around 670,000 distinct CDR3 sequences detected, 40% appear once; the ten largest clones hold about 40%. Material for sequencing was peripheral blood. The receptors were sampled from an adult man with Graves' ophthalmopathy.

This clonotype was recorded a few times. The rearrangement joins TRBV6-5 to TRBJ1-2; the match to TRBD1 covers 7 bases. Losses at the gene ends were 2 bases for V and 6 bases for J; bases not matched to a gene: 3. Germline V gene data show CDR1 as MNHEY and CDR2 as SVGAGI. This CDR3 spans 13 amino acids. CDR3 sequence: CASSYGQGDGYTF. Here the CDR3 DNA reads TGTGCCAGCAGTTACGGTCAGGGGGATGGCTACACCTTC.

This clonotype was counted many times. The chain employs TRBV25-1 and TRBJ2-5; the match to TRBD2 covers 9 bases. The CDR3 has 14 amino acids. Germline-derived CDR1 and CDR2 are MGHDK and SYGVNS. Trimming cost V 3 bases and J 7 bases; bases outside gene matches: 6. CDR3: CASSDLAGAGTQYF. The CDR3 DNA sequence: TGTGCCAGCAGTGATTTAGCGGGAGCGGGGACCCAGTACTTC.

V is TRBV24-1 and J is TRBJ2-5; tentatively, D is TRBD1 (5 bases). Deletions cut 4 bases from V and 1 base from J, with 12 bases between. The germline V gene encodes CDR1 KGHDR and CDR2 SFDVKD. The CDR3 runs 15 residues. The CDR3 is CATSDPGQSQETQYF. In nucleotides, the CDR3 is TGTGCCACCAGTGACCCAGGGCAGAGCCAAGAGACCCAGTACTTC.

A remark on this clonotype: At one boundary the junction diverges from the germline segment, which might be a read error. The genes are TRBV7-2 and TRBJ1-1; TRBD1 might be the D (6 bases). The length of the CDR3 is 15 residues. CDR1 and CDR2 (germline): SGHTA, FQGNSA. CDR3 nucleotide sequence: TGCGCCAGCAGCCAGCTCGGGGGCCTGAACACTGAAGCTTTCTTT. Amino acid sequence: CASSQLGGLNTEAFF. Together with reference TRBV7-2 and TRBJ1-1, the CDR3 gives the full variable domain: GAGVSQSPSNKVTEKGKDVELRCDPISGHTALYWYRQSLGQGLEFLIYFQGNSAPDKSGLPSDRFSAERTGGSVSTLTIQRTQQEDSAVYLCASSQLGGLNTEAFFGQGTRLTVV.

J is TRBJ2-7 and V is TRBV19; 12 positions agree with TRBD1. The DNA end is a closer match to TRBJ2-1, so the J assignment may be wrong. The CDR3 consists of 16 residues. Germline V gene sequence: CDR1 LNHDA, CDR2 SQIVND (reference sequence). The CDR3 region is CASSITGTGGWNEQFF. CDR3 coding DNA: TGTGCCAGTAGTATCACCGGGACAGGGGGCTGGAATGAGCAGTTCTTC.

This clonotype has a count of ten or more. The chain carries TRBV15 and TRBJ1-5; D possibly corresponds to TRBD1 (5 bases). Trimming stripped 4 bases from V and 3 bases from J, with 7 bases between. CDR1 is LNHNV and CDR2 is YYDKDF in the germline V gene (reference sequence). The CDR3 sequence is 13 residues long. The CDR3 DNA is TGTGCCACCAGCACACAGGACAATCAGCCCCAGCATTTT. Its protein is CATSTQDNQPQHF. The full variable domain, its missing parts supplied by reference TRBV15 and TRBJ1-5, is DAMVIQNPRYQVTQFGKPVTLSCSQTLNHNVMYWYQQKSSQAPKLLFHYYDKDFNNEADTPDNFQSRRPNTSFCFLDIRSPGLGDTAMYLCATSTQDNQPQHFGDGTRLSIL.

This clonotype was recorded a few times. The chain joins TRBV5-1 to TRBJ1-2, with 7 bases fitting TRBD1. The CDR3 spans 18 residues. Germline CDR1 reads SGHRS; CDR2 reads YFSETQ. J was trimmed by 0 bases and V by 2 bases; bases with no gene match: 13. The DNA for the CDR3 is TGCGCCAGCAGCTTACGAACCCAGGGGGTTGGCGCTAACTATGGCTACACCTTC. This sequence encodes CASSLRTQGVGANYGYTF.

This clonotype was observed many times. V gene TRBV2 combines with J gene TRBJ2-7, with D uncertain. The V and J ends lost 6 bases and 3 bases respectively, with 6 bases between them. The CDR3 extends over 11 amino acids. The germline CDR1 and CDR2 sequences are SNHLY and FYNNEI. CDR3 protein: CASRVLYEQYF. The CDR3 DNA follows: TGTGCCAGCAGAGTTCTCTACGAGCAGTACTTC.

This clonotype was counted only a few times. This chain joins TRBV12-3 or TRBV12-4 and TRBJ2-5; either TRBD1 or TRBD2 may supply D (5 bases each). CDR3 length: 14 amino acids. V lost 5 bases to trimming and J lost 5 bases, with 15 bases between them. DNA for the CDR3: TGTGCCAGCAGTCGGGGCCATCCACCGGAGACCCAGTACTTC. This translates into CASSRGHPPETQYF.

This clonotype was detected many times. V is TRBV12-3 or TRBV12-4 and J is TRBJ1-4; perhaps TRBD1 as D (5 bases). This CDR3 spans 13 amino acids. V lost 6 bases, J lost 8 bases, and 13 bases lay in between. This chain's CDR3 is CASSLQQAEKLFF. The CDR3 DNA follows: TGTGCCAGCAGCCTTCAACAGGCCGAAAAACTGTTTTTT.

This clonotype was seen at least ten times. This chain connects TRBV6-1 to TRBJ1-1; D is possibly TRBD1 (5 bases). V dropped 0 bases and J dropped 5 bases, with 16 bases sitting between them. Germline CDR1 is MNHNS and CDR2 is SASEGT. This CDR3 region has 16 residues. CDR3 nucleotides: TGTGCCAGCAGTGAAGCAGCAGGGACGAGCCCAACTGAAGCTTTCTTT. Translated, it gives CASSEAAGTSPTEAFF.

In its sample, this clonotype was seen many times. V usage is TRBV29-1 and J usage is TRBJ2-7; a weak D match, TRBD2 (5 bases). Trimming took off 6 bases at V and 3 bases at J, with 18 bases between the two ends. This CDR3 region has 14 residues. Per germline, CDR1 SQVTM and CDR2 ANQGSEA. The CDR3 reads CSVTPYGILYEQYF. CDR3 DNA sequence: TGCAGCGTGACCCCGTACGGGATCCTCTACGAGCAGTACTTC.

This clonotype was found a few times. This chain joins TRBV25-1 and TRBJ1-4; D uncertain. Germline loops: CDR1 MGHDK, CDR2 SYGVNS. The V end was cut by 5 bases, the J end by 5 bases, with 15 bases between. This CDR3 contains 15 residues. Written as DNA, the CDR3 is TGTGCCAGCAGTTACTCGTCTGGTCAAAATGAAAAACTGTTTTTT. Translated, it gives CASSYSSGQNEKLFF.

CDR3 region: CASSIWDTQYF. The CDR3 bases are TGTGCCAGTAGTATCTGGGATACGCAGTATTTT. The chain has TRBV19 and TRBJ2-3; D gene unclear. This CDR3 spans 11 amino acids. In germline, CDR1 is LNHDA, CDR2 SQIVND (reference sequence). Between the trimmed V and J ends, which lost 3 bases and 6 bases, there was a span of 4 bases.

The chain has TRBV7-9 and TRBJ2-7, with 12 bases aligning to TRBD2. V lost 5 bases to trimming and J lost 5 bases; unmatched junction nucleotides: 7. The CDR3 length is 15 residues. Germline values: CDR1 SEHNR, CDR2 FQNEAQ (reference sequence). This chain's CDR3 is CASSNRLAGAHEQYF. The CDR3 DNA reads TGTGCCAGCAGCAATCGACTAGCGGGAGCTCACGAGCAGTACTTC.

V is TRBV25-1 and J is TRBJ1-2; no clear D gene. Germline V gives CDR1 MGHDK, CDR2 SYGVNS. V was cut by 2 bases and J by 6 bases, with 10 bases left in between. This CDR3 is 13 amino acids long. In nucleotides, the CDR3 is TGTGCCAGCAGTGAAGCGAGCCCTAATGGCTACACCTTC. This translates into CASSEASPNGYTF.

Turning to this clonotype: The junction shows a germline mismatch at one end, possibly a read error. The V gene is TRBV25-1, the J gene TRBJ1-6; D is unclear. Germline values: CDR1 MGHDK, CDR2 SYGVNS. CDR3 length: 13 residues. The CDR3 DNA follows: TGCGCCAGCCAGCAGGACTATAATTCACCCCTCCACTTT. It yields the protein CASQQDYNSPLHF. The full variable domain, in which reference TRBV25-1 and TRBJ1-6 provide the parts outside the CDR3, is EADIYQTPRYLVIGTGKKITLECSQTMGHDKMYWYQQDPGMELHLIHYSYGVNSTEKGDLSSESTVSRIRTEHFPLTLESARPSHTSQYLCASQQDYNSPLHFGNGTRLTVT.

This clonotype showed up many times. This sequence joins TRBV15 and TRBJ2-7, with D possibly TRBD2 on 6 matching bases. The CDR3 contains 14 residues. V gave up 0 bases and J gave up 6 bases, with 12 bases separating them. In germline, CDR1 is LNHNV, CDR2 YYDKDF (reference sequence). This CDR3 reads CATSRDGTSSEQYF. CDR3 DNA: TGTGCCACCAGCAGAGATGGAACTAGCTCCGAGCAGTACTTC.

CDR3 nucleotide sequence: TGTGCCAGCAGTTTATGGGAGGCCGGACGCGAGCAGTACTTC. This encodes CASSLWEAGREQYF. The chain joins TRBV25-1 to TRBJ2-7; tentative D call: TRBD2 (6 bases). Trimming stripped 5 bases from V and 6 bases from J, with 17 bases between. CDR3 size: 14 residues. Looked up from germline, CDR1 is MGHDK and CDR2 is SYGVNS.

The gene calls are TRBV29-1 and TRBJ2-7, with D perhaps assigned TRBD1 or TRBD2 (5 bases each). The CDR3 runs 13 residues. Germline V gene data show CDR1 as SQVTM and CDR2 as ANQGSEA. Trimming removed 5 bases at V and 5 bases at J, with 16 bases between. CDR3 nucleotide sequence: TGCAGCGTTACCCAGGGAGTAGTCGACGAGCAGTACTTC. Translation gives CSVTQGVVDEQYF.

The rearrangement joins TRBV6-2 or TRBV6-3 to TRBJ1-1; D gene unclear. Trimming pared 6 bases from V and 5 bases from J, leaving 16 bases between. The CDR3 length is 14 residues. CDR1 MNHEY and CDR2 SVGEGT come from the germline V gene. The CDR3 region is CASRPNWGRTEAFF. CDR3 DNA sequence: TGTGCCAGCAGGCCAAATTGGGGTCGGACTGAAGCTTTCTTT.